This section outlines one T cell receptor beta chain sequence together with its context. These data originate in a study of blood T cell repertoires in COVID-19. Study as a whole: Italy, Spain and the United States were the sources of the convalescent and acute COVID-19 samples.

Original processing notes: Nucleated cell number was recorded as an estimate derived from reference gene primer amplification. Using immunoSEQ multiplex PCR, the repertoire was profiled, and TCRdb retains in-frame clones only, with some absent. D and trimming were read from the DNA, whereas the V and J calls and clone size are those reported in that table. The profile shows just under 75,000 clones, 65% to 85% of them singletons. The origin of this receptor is a man at least 80 years old with active or convalescent COVID-19. Sequenced material: peripheral blood.

CDR3 sequence reads: CASSSPGTGVHGQETQYF. The CDR3 bases are TGTGCCAGCAGTTCCCCAGGGACAGGGGTTCACGGGCAAGAGACCCAGTACTTC. This chain joins TRBV25-1 and TRBJ2-5; 10 nucleotides agree with TRBD1. The CDR3 totals 18 residues. Germline CDR1 and CDR2: MGHDK and SYGVNS. V lost 5 bases to trimming and J lost 2 bases; unmatched junction nucleotides: 14.